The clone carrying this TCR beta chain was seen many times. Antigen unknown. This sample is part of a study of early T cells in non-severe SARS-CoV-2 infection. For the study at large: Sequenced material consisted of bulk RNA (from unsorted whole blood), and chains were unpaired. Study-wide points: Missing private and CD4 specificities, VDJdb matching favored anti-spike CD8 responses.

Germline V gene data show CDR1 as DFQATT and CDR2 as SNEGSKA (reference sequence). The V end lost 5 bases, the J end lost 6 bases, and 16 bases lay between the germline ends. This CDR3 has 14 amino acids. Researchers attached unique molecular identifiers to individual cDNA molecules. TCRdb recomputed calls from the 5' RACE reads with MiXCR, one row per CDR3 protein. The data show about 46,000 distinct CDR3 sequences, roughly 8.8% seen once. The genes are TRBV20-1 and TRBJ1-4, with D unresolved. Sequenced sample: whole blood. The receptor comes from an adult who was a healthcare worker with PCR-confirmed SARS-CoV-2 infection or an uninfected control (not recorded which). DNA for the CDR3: TGCAGTGCTTGGATGGGAGGTGGGGATGAAAAACTGTTTTTT. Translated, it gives CSAWMGGGDEKLFF.